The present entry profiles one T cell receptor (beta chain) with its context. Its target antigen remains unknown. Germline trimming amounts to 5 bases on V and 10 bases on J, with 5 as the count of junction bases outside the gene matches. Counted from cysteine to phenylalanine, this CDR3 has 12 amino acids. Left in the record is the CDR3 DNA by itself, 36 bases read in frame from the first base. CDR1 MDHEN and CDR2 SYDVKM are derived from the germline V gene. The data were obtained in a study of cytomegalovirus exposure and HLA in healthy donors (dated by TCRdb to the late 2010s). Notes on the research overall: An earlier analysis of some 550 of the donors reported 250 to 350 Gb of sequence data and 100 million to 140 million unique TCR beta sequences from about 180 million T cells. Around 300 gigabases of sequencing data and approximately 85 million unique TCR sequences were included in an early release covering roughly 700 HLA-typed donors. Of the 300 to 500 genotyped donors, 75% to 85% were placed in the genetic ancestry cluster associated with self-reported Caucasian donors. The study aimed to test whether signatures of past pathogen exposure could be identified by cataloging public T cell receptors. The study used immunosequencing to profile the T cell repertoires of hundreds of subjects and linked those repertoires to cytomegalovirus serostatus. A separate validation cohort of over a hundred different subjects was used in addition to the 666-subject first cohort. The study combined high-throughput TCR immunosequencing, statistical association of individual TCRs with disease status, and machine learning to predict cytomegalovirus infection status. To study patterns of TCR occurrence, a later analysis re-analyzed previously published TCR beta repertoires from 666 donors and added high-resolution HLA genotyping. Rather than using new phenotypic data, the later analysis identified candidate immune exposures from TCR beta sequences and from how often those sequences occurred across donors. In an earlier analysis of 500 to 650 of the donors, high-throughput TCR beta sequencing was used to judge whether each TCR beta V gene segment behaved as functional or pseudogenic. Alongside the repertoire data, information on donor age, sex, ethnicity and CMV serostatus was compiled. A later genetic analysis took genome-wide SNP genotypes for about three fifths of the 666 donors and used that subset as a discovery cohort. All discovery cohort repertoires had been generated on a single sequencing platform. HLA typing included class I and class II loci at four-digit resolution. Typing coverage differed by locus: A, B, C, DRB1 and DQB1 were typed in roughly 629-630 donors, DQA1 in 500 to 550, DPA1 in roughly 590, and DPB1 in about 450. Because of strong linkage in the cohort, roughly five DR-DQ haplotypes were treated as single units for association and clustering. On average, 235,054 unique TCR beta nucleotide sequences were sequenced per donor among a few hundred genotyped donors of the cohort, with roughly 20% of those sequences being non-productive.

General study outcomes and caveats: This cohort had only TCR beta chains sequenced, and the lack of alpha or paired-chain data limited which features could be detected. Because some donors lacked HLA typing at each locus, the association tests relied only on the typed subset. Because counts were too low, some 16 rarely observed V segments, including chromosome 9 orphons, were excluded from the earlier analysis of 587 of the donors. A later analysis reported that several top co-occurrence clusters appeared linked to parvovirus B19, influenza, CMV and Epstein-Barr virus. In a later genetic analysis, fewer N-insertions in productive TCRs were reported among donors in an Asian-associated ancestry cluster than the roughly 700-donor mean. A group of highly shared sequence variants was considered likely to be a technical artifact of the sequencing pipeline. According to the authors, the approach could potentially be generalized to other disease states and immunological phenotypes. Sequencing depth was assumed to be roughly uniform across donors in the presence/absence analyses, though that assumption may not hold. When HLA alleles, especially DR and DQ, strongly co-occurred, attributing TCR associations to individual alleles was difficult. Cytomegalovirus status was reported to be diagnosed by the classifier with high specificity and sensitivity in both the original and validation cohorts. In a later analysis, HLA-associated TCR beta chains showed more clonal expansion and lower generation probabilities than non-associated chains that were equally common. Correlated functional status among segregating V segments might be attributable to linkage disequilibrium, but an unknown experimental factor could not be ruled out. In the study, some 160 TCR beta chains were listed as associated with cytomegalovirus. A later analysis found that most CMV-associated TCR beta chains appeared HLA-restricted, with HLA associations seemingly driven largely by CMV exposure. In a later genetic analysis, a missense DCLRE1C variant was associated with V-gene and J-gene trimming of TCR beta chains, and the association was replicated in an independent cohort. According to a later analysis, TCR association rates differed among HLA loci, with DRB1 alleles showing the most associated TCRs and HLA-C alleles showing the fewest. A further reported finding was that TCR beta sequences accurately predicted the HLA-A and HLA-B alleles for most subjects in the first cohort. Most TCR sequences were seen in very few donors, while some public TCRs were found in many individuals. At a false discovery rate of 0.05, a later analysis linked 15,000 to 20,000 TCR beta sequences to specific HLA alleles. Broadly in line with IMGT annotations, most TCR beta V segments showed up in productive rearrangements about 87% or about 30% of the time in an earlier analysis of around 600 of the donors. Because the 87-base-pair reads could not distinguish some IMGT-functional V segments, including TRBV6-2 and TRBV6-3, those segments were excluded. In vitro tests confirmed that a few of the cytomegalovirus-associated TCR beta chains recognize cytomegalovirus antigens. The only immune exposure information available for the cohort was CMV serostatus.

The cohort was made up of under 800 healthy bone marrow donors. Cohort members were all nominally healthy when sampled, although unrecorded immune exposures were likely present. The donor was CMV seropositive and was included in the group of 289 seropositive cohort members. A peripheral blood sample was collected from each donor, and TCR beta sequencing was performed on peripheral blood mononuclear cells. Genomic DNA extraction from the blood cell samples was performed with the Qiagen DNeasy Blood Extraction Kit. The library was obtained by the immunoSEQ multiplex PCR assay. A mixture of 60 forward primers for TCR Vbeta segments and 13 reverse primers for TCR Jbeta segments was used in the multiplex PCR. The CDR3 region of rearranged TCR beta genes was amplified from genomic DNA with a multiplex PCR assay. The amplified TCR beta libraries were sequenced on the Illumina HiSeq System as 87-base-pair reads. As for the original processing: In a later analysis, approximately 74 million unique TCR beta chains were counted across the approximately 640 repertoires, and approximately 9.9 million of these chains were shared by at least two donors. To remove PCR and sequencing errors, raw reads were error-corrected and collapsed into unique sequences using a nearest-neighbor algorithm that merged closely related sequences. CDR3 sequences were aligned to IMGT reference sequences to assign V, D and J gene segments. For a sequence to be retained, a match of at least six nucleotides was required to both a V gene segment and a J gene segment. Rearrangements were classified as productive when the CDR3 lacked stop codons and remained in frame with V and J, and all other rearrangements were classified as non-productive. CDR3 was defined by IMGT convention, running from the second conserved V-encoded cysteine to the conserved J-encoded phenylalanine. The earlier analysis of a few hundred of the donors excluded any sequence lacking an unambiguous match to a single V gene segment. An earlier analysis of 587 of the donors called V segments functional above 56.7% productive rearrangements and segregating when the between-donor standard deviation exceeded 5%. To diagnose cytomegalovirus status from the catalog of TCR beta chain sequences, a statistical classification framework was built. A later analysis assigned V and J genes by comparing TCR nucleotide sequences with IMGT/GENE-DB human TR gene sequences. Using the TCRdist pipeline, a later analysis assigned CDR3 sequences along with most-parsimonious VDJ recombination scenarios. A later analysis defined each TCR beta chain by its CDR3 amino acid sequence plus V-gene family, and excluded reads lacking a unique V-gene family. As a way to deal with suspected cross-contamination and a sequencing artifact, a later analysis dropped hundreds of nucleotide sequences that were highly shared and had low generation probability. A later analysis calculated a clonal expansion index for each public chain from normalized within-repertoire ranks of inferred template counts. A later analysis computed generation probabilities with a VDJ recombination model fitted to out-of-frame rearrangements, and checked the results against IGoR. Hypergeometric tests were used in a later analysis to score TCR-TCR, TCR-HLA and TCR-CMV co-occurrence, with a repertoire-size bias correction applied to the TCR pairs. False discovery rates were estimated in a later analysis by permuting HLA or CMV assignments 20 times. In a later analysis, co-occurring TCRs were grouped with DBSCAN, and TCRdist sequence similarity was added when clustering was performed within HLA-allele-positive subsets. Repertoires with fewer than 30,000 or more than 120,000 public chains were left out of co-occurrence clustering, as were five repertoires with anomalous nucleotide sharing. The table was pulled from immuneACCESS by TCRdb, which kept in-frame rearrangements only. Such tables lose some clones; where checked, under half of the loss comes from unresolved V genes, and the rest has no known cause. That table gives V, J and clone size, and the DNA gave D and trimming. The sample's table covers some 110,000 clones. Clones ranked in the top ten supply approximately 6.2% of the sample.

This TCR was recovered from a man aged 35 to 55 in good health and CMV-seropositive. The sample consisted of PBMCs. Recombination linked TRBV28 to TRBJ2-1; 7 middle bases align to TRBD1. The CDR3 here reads CASSRQGNEQFF. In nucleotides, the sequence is TGTGCCAGCAGTCGACAGGGTAACGAGCAGTTCTTC.